This T cell receptor (beta chain) comes out of a study of beta chain features in type 1 diabetes. Whole-study findings and limits: Equally in patients and controls, shorter templates might have been favored by PCR.

TCRB transcripts that were expressed got sequenced, as all of the isolated RNA had been reverse transcribed. Sequencing was performed with immunoSEQ multiplex PCR; in TCRdb, only in-frame clones are kept and a portion is missing. The sample yields 430,000 or so clones, about an eighth seen once. CDR1 is SNHLY, CDR2 FYNNEI, per germline. This CDR3 is built from 16 residues. The trim removed 0 bases at V and 2 bases at J, leaving 5 bases unmatched. This clone was seen a handful of times. What it binds is unknown. V gene TRBV2 combines with J gene TRBJ2-7, with 9 positions matching TRBD2. The sequenced material came from naive CD4+ T cells from blood. The TCR comes from a woman aged 18-30 years in good health. The CDR3 DNA reads TGTGCCAGCAGTGAAGCAAGGACTAGCGCAACCTACGAGCAGTACTTC. Its protein product is CASSEARTSATYEQYF.